What follows is one T cell receptor beta chain and its context. The antigen is unknown. The source of the sample is a study of T cell responses to AZD1222 COVID-19 vaccine. Whole-study results and caveats: Reports indicate that nearly half of spike-specific TCRs are directed at unmutated variant regions. Repertoires were obtained solely post-peak T cell response. Across the whole spike, CD4 TCRs peaked at regions 160-218 and 743-854.

V was clipped by 0 bases and J by 3 bases, with 15 bases between them. The CDR3 length is 16 residues. In germline, CDR1 is SGHRS, CDR2 YFSETQ. Measured with immunoSEQ multiplex PCR; TCRdb has only the in-frame clones, and not every one. Seen here are tens of thousands of clones, about 88% observed once, and the top ten hold 6.9%. The rearrangement uses TRBV5-1 and TRBJ1-1, with D unclear. The sample consisted of peripheral blood, taken 28 days after the second AZD1222 dose. This receptor was obtained from an adult who received the AZD1222 COVID-19 vaccine. For the CDR3, the DNA is TGCGCCAGCAGCTTGGCCTGGGAACCGCGGGACACTGAAGCTTTCTTT. This gives the protein CASSLAWEPRDTEAFF.